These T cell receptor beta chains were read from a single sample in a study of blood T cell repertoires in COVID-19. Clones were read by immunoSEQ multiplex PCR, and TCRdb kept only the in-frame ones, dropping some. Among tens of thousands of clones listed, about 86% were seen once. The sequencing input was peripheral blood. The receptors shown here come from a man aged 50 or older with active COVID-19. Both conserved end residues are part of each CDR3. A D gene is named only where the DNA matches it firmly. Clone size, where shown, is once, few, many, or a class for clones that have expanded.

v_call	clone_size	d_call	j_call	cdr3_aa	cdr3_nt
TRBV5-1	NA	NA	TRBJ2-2	CASSATGENTGELFF	TGCGCCAGCAGCGCCACTGGAGAGAACACCGGGGAGCTGTTTTTT
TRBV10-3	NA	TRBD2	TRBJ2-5	CATSGSEETQYF	TGTGCCACAAGCGGGAGCGAAGAGACCCAGTACTTC
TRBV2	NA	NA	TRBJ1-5	CASSEDRLPNQPQHF	TGTGCCAGCAGTGAAGACAGGCTACCTAATCAGCCCCAGCATTTT
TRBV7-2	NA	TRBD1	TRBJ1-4	CASSPRTGPNEKLFF	TGTGCCAGCAGCCCTCGGACAGGGCCTAATGAAAAACTGTTTTTT
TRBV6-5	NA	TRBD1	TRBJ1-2	CASSYSYRGVSYGYTF	TGTGCCAGCAGTTACTCGTACAGGGGAGTTTCCTATGGCTACACCTTC
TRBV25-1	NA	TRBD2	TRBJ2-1	CASSEIGREPYNEQFF	TGTGCCAGCAGTGAAATTGGGCGGGAGCCCTACAATGAGCAGTTCTTC
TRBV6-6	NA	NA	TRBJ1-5	CASKSRGDGWYQPQHF	TGTGCCTCGAAAAGCCGGGGGGACGGCTGGTATCAGCCCCAGCATTTT
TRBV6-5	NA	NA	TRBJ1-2	CASSYSATGNYGYTF	TGTGCCAGCAGTTACTCGGCCACAGGAAACTATGGCTACACCTTC
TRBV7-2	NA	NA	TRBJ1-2	CASSLTGYGYTF	TGTGCCAGCAGTTTGACTGGTTATGGCTACACCTTC
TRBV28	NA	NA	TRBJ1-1	CASSSYRVNTEAFF	TGTGCCAGCAGTTCCTACAGGGTGAACACTGAAGCTTTCTTT
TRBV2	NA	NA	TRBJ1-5	CASSGGLYSNQPQHF	TGTGCCAGCAGTGGAGGACTTTATAGCAATCAGCCCCAGCATTTT
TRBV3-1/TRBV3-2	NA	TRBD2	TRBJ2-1	CASSDSGGRDEQFF	TGTGCCAGCAGCGATAGCGGGGGACGGGATGAGCAGTTCTTC
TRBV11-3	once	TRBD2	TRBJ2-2	CASSHRPGLAQFANTGELFF	TGTGCCAGCAGCCATAGGCCGGGACTAGCTCAGTTCGCGAACACCGGGGAGCTGTTTTTT
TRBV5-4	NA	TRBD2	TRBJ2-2	CASSGGGLNTGELFF	TGTGCCAGCAGCGGCGGGGGATTGAACACCGGGGAGCTGTTTTTT